This is a list of T cell receptor beta chains from one sample in a study of beta chain features in type 1 diabetes. The method was immunoSEQ multiplex PCR; TCRdb's version includes in-frame clones alone and lacks a portion of them. Here the sample spans 250,000 to 300,000 clones, around 24% being singletons. Sequencing was carried out using naive CD4+ T cells from blood. These receptors originate from a woman aged 25 to 39 with type 1 diabetes. Each CDR3 is given with its conserved first and last residue. D genes are given only for firm matches. Clone size, where shown, is once, few, many, or a class for clones that have expanded.

D	V	J	size	DNA	CDR3
NA	TRBV4-1	TRBJ2-1	few	TGCGCCAGCAGCCACCTATACAATGAGCAGTTCTTC	CASSHLYNEQFF
TRBD1	TRBV7-2	TRBJ1-5	NA	TGTGCCAGCAGCTCCGGGACAGGGTATCAGCCCCAGCATTTT	CASSSGTGYQPQHF
TRBD1	TRBV6-1	TRBJ1-5	NA	TGTGCCAGCAGTGAATTTCCCGGACAGGGGATCGATCAGCCCCAGCATTTT	CASSEFPGQGIDQPQHF
TRBD1	TRBV4-1	TRBJ2-7	few	TGCGCCAGCAGCCAAGACTTAATACCAGGGGGCTACCCCACGACCTACGAGCAGTACTTC	CASSQDLIPGGYPTTYEQYF
TRBD1	TRBV6-1	TRBJ1-5	once	TGTGCCAGCAGCGGGACAGGAGATCAGCCCCAGCATTTT	CASSGTGDQPQHF
NA	TRBV7-8	TRBJ1-1	NA	TGTGCCAGCATCCCAATCAGGGCGAACACTGAAGCTTTCTTT	CASIPIRANTEAFF
TRBD1	TRBV14	TRBJ2-1	NA	TGTGCCAGCAGCCACCTGACAGGGGCCTATGGCAATGAGCAGTTCTTC	CASSHLTGAYGNEQFF
TRBD1	TRBV29-1	TRBJ1-1	few	TGCAGCGTTCGACAGGGAGGTGGCACTGAAGCTTTCTTT	CSVRQGGGTEAFF
TRBD2	TRBV4-2	TRBJ2-3	few	TGTGCCAGCAGCCATCCTAGCGGAACTAGCACAGATACGCAGTATTTT	CASSHPSGTSTDTQYF
TRBD2	TRBV9	TRBJ2-1	few	TGTGCCAGCAGCGTGATAGCGGGAGAGGGTGAGCAGTTCTTC	CASSVIAGEGEQFF
NA	TRBV7-2	TRBJ2-7	few	TGTGCCAGCAGCTTAGAAAGGAGCTCCTACGAGCAGTACTTC	CASSLERSSYEQYF
TRBD1	TRBV5-4	TRBJ2-7	NA	TGTGCCAGCAGCTCCGGGACAGGAACCCCCTACGAGCAGTACTTC	CASSSGTGTPYEQYF
TRBD1	TRBV5-6	TRBJ1-1	NA	TGTGCCAGCAGACACACAGGGGGCACTGAAGCTTTCTTT	CASRHTGGTEAFF
TRBD1	TRBV30	TRBJ1-1	NA	TGTGCCTGGACCGGACAGGGAAGGGACACTGAAGCTTTCTTT	CAWTGQGRDTEAFF
NA	TRBV7-9	TRBJ2-5	NA	TGTGCCAGCAGCTTATCAGGGTATCAGGAGACCCAGTACTTC	CASSLSGYQETQYF
NA	TRBV16	TRBJ1-1	NA	TGTGCCAGCAGCCAAAGGGGGTTGAACACTGAAGCTTTCTTT	CASSQRGLNTEAFF
TRBD1	TRBV4-1	TRBJ1-2	NA	TGCGCCAGCAGCCCGTACGACAGGGTGGATAACTATGGCTACACCTTC	CASSPYDRVDNYGYTF
NA	TRBV18	TRBJ2-7	few	TGTGCCAGCTCACCACCGGGACTGACGTACGAGCAGTACTTC	CASSPPGLTYEQYF
TRBD1	TRBV7-2	TRBJ2-1	NA	TGTGCCAGCAGCTTAGCGCGGACAGGGGAGGACTACAATGAGCAGTTCTTC	CASSLARTGEDYNEQFF
NA	TRBV11-3	TRBJ2-6	NA	TGTGCCAGTGCCAGGGGCAGGGGTACTGGGGCCAACGTCCTGACTTTC	CASARGRGTGANVLTF
TRBD1	TRBV5-1	TRBJ2-7	NA	TGCGCCAGCAGCTCCGGGACAGGGGGAAAGTACGAGCAGTACTTC	CASSSGTGGKYEQYF
TRBD2	TRBV29-1	TRBJ2-2	NA	TGCAGCGTGTTCCTGGTTAGACTAGCGGGAGGGGACGGGGAGCTGTTTTTT	CSVFLVRLAGGDGELFF
TRBD1	TRBV4-1	TRBJ1-5	few	TGCGCCAGCAGTCCACAGGGGGCGGGGTGGCAGCCCCAGCATTTT	CASSPQGAGWQPQHF
NA	TRBV20-1	TRBJ2-2	NA	TGCAGTGCTAGCAGGTCCGGGGAGCTGTTTTTT	CSASRSGELFF
TRBD2	TRBV9	TRBJ2-7	few	TGTGCCAGCAGCGTAACTAGCGGGAGTATATACGAGCAGTACTTC	CASSVTSGSIYEQYF
NA	TRBV27	TRBJ2-5	once	TGTGCCAGCAGTCTTTCCCGTCAGGGTCAAGAGACCCAGTACTTC	CASSLSRQGQETQYF
NA	TRBV29-1	TRBJ2-3	NA	TGCAGCGCAACCCGGGGAGCCCTGGGCACAGATACGCAGTATTTT	CSATRGALGTDTQYF
NA	TRBV19	TRBJ1-1	few	TGTGCCAGTAGTCATACCGGGGTAACTGAAGCTTTCTTT	CASSHTGVTEAFF
TRBD2	TRBV18	TRBJ2-1	NA	TGTGCCAGCTCACCACTCACTGCCGGACTAGCGGACAATGAGCAGTTCTTC	CASSPLTAGLADNEQFF
NA	TRBV9	TRBJ2-2	few	TGTGCCAGCAGCGTAGGCAGCACCGGGGAGCTGTTTTTT	CASSVGSTGELFF
NA	TRBV13	TRBJ2-1	NA	TGTGCCAGCAGCTCCTTCGGCGACAGCTCCTACAATGAGCAGTTCTTC	CASSSFGDSSYNEQFF
NA	TRBV9	TRBJ2-3	few	TGTGCCAGCAGCCCGGGACTGACTTCAGATACGCAGTATTTT	CASSPGLTSDTQYF
NA	TRBV5-1	TRBJ2-7	few	TGCGCCAGCAGCTTGGACGGAGGAAGCGTCTCCTACGAGCAGTACTTC	CASSLDGGSVSYEQYF
NA	TRBV7-2	TRBJ1-3	NA	TGTGCCAGCAGCTCGGACAGCACCTCTGGAAACACCATATATTTT	CASSSDSTSGNTIYF
NA	TRBV29-1	TRBJ2-7	NA	TGCAGCGTTGCTCGTGCTAGGAGCTCCTACGAGCAGTACTTC	CSVARARSSYEQYF
NA	TRBV4-1	TRBJ2-7	few	TGCGCCAGCAGCCAGCGTGAGGGAGGCCCCTACGAGCAGTACTTC	CASSQREGGPYEQYF
TRBD1	TRBV7-9	TRBJ2-1	once	TGTGCCAGCAGCCCCACCGGGACAGGGGATATCCCTGAGCAGTTCTTC	CASSPTGTGDIPEQFF
TRBD1	TRBV5-1	TRBJ1-2	few	TGCGCCAGCAGCGGTCATCAGGGGGCCGGTGGCTACACCTTC	CASSGHQGAGGYTF
NA	TRBV9	TRBJ2-7	few	TGTGCCAGCAGCGTAGCGGCTAGACTAAATGATGAGCAGTACTTC	CASSVAARLNDEQYF
TRBD1	TRBV30	TRBJ2-7	NA	TGTGCCTGGAGTGTACCTGGGACAGGGGGGAACTTC	CAWSVPGTGGNF
NA	TRBV30	TRBJ1-2	few	TGTGCCTGGAGTGTGGGAACGGGGGGGAATAATGGCTACACCTTC	CAWSVGTGGNNGYTF
TRBD1	TRBV30	TRBJ2-7	NA	TGTGCCTGGAGCCGGTCTCCGGGACAGGGGCACGAGCAGTACTTC	CAWSRSPGQGHEQYF
TRBD2	TRBV30	TRBJ2-1	few	TGTGCCTGGATGAGAGCGGGAGGGCCGGAGCAGTTCTTC	CAWMRAGGPEQFF
NA	TRBV10-3	TRBJ2-2	NA	TGTGCCATCAGTGAAGCGGACAGAGGCACCGGGGAGCTGTTTTTT	CAISEADRGTGELFF
NA	TRBV5-1	TRBJ1-1	NA	TGCGCCAGCAGCTTGACCCAGGGTGGTGGCACTGAAGCTTTCTTT	CASSLTQGGGTEAFF
NA	TRBV7-9	TRBJ2-7	few	TGTGCCAGCAGCCGAGCTGGGGGCAGCTATTACGAGCAGTACTTC	CASSRAGGSYYEQYF
NA	TRBV5-1	TRBJ2-7	few	TGCGCCAGCAGCTCCCAAGGGGGTGGTCACTACGAGCAGTACTTC	CASSSQGGGHYEQYF
TRBD1	TRBV5-8	TRBJ1-1	NA	TGTGCCAGCCGGAGGGGGACAGTGAACACTGAAGCTTTCTTT	CASRRGTVNTEAFF
TRBD2	TRBV30	TRBJ2-1	NA	TGTGCCTGGAGTGCTATTCCAGCGGGAAATGAGCAGTTCTTC	CAWSAIPAGNEQFF
NA	TRBV18	TRBJ2-3	few	TGTGCCAGCTCACCGGTGGTCGAGGCGGAAACCCTGAGCGATACGCAGTATTTT	CASSPVVEAETLSDTQYF
NA	TRBV27	TRBJ1-5	NA	TGTGCCAGCAGTTCGGGAGCGGGGACGAATCAGCCCCAGCATTTT	CASSSGAGTNQPQHF
NA	TRBV7-8	TRBJ2-7	few	TGTGCCAGCAGCAACTACCAAAGCTCCTACGAGCAGTACTTC	CASSNYQSSYEQYF
NA	TRBV7-3	TRBJ2-1	NA	TGTGCCAGCAGCTTAAGCGGGGCCAACAATGAGCAGTTCTTC	CASSLSGANNEQFF
NA	TRBV29-1	TRBJ2-3	NA	TGCAGCGTCCGCGAACTAAGAACAGATACGCAGTATTTT	CSVRELRTDTQYF
NA	TRBV18	TRBJ1-2	once	TGTGCCAGCTCACCACAAAGTCAGAACTATGGCTACACCTTC	CASSPQSQNYGYTF